The rows below give T cell receptor beta chains drawn from one sample of a study of blood T cell repertoires in COVID-19. The repertoire was sequenced with immunoSEQ multiplex PCR; TCRdb's copy has only in-frame clones and lacks some. Of about 120,000 clones detected, approximately 74% appear once; the ten largest clones hold 5.5%. The sample was peripheral blood. The receptors come from a man aged 55 to 70 with acute or convalescent COVID-19. CDR3s include the opening cysteine and the closing phenylalanine or tryptophan. A D gene is named only where the DNA matches it firmly. Some rows mark clone size as missing; the rest say once, few, many or name a class of expanded clone.

CDR3 protein	CDR3 DNA	clone size	D gene	CDR3 length	V gene	J gene
CASSADRLLGTEAFF	TGTGCCAGTAGTGCGGACAGGCTCCTGGGGACTGAAGCTTTCTTT	.	TRBD1	15	TRBV19	TRBJ1-1
CASSEARRLARNEQFF	TGTGCCAGCAGTGAAGCTCGGCGACTAGCGCGAAATGAGCAGTTCTTC	.	TRBD2	16	TRBV6-1	TRBJ2-1
CASSVQGAREKLFF	TGTGCCAGCAGTGTGCAGGGGGCGAGGGAAAAACTGTTTTTT	.	TRBD1	14	TRBV25-1	TRBJ1-4
CASSGNSGIYGETQYF	TGTGCCAGCAGCGGGAATAGCGGGATTTACGGGGAGACCCAGTACTTC	.	TRBD2	16	TRBV9	TRBJ2-5
CASSEDGAMNTEAFF	TGTGCCAGCAGTGAAGACGGAGCAATGAACACTGAAGCTTTCTTT	.	.	15	TRBV6-1	TRBJ1-1
CASSRTSGRNTGELFF	TGTGCCAGCAGCCGGACTAGCGGTAGGAACACCGGGGAGCTGTTTTTT	.	TRBD2	16	TRBV3-1/TRBV3-2	TRBJ2-2
CASSQDRLPLDGYTF	TGTGCCAGCAGCCAAGATCGCCTCCCTTTAGATGGCTACACCTTC	.	.	15	TRBV14	TRBJ1-2
CASSLRRLAGYEQYF	TGTGCCAGCAGCTTGCGTCGACTAGCGGGATACGAGCAGTACTTC	many	TRBD2	15	TRBV11-2	TRBJ2-7
CASSGTGGAWFEAFF	TGTGCCAGCTCAGGGACAGGGGGCGCTTGGTTTGAAGCTTTCTTT	.	TRBD1	15	TRBV18	TRBJ1-1
CASSQVGLAGNNEQFF	TGCGCCAGCAGCCAAGTCGGGCTAGCGGGGAACAATGAGCAGTTCTTC	once	TRBD2	16	TRBV4-1	TRBJ2-1
CASSLGSPRGEFF	TGTGCCAGCAGCCTCGGGTCTCCCCGGGGGGAGTTCTTC	.	TRBD2	13	TRBV3-1/TRBV3-2	TRBJ2-1
CASLAENSYNEQFF	TGTGCCAGTCTAGCGGAAAACTCCTACAATGAGCAGTTCTTC	.	TRBD2	14	TRBV6-5	TRBJ2-1
CASSLGGHTGTLPHYEQYF	TGTGCCAGCAGCTTAGGAGGACATACTGGGACACTACCACACTACGAGCAGTACTTC	few	.	19	TRBV11-3	TRBJ2-7
CASRGEGTGELFF	TGTGCCAGCAGAGGGGAGGGCACCGGGGAGCTGTTTTTT	.	TRBD2	13	TRBV12-3/TRBV12-4	TRBJ2-2
CASSKERSSGAYTDTQYF	TGTGCCAGCAGCAAAGAGCGCTCTAGCGGGGCCTACACAGATACGCAGTATTTT	.	TRBD2	18	TRBV7-8	TRBJ2-3
CASSQDTGTLYGYTF	TGTGCCAGCAGCCAGGATACCGGGACACTGTATGGCTACACCTTC	.	.	15	TRBV3-1/TRBV3-2	TRBJ1-2
CASSYSTSGRNIQYF	TGTGCCAGCAGTTACTCGACTAGCGGGAGAAACATTCAGTACTTC	few	TRBD2	15	TRBV6-6	TRBJ2-4
CASSSQGGNSPLHF	TGTGCCAGCAGTTCGCAGGGTGGTAATTCACCCCTCCACTTT	.	.	14	TRBV27	TRBJ1-6
CASSRDHSGTIRETQYF	TGTGCCAGCAGCCGAGACCATAGCGGGACAATACGAGAGACCCAGTACTTC	.	TRBD2	17	TRBV6-6	TRBJ2-5
CASSLQGAGKYGYTF	TGTGCCAGCAGCTTACAGGGGGCGGGAAAGTATGGCTACACCTTC	once	TRBD1	15	TRBV11-2	TRBJ1-2
CSVRDRDNSPLHF	TGCAGCGTCCGGGACAGGGATAATTCACCCCTCCACTTT	.	TRBD1	13	TRBV29-1	TRBJ1-6
CASSLGTGETQYF	TGTGCCAGCAGCTTAGGAACGGGGGAGACCCAGTACTTC	.	.	13	TRBV7-3	TRBJ2-5